The 7 T cell receptor beta chains presented below share a single source sample, sequenced in a study of control samples from healthy donors and cancer patients. Profiled with immunoSEQ multiplex PCR; TCRdb holds only in-frame clones, not every one. The sample lists about 120,000 clones, 80% to 95% occurring once. Source material: PBMCs. The receptor source for this set is a man older than 75 with head and neck cancer.

The J gene is TRBJ2-7, the V gene TRBV7-2; D is uncertain. The CDR3 totals 15 residues. Germline V gene data show CDR1 as SGHTA and CDR2 as FQGNSA. Trimming left V 4 bases short and J 2 bases short, with 15 bases between. The CDR3 DNA is TGTGCCAGCAGCTCAAATTCTGAACCTCCCTACGAGCAGTACTTC. This gives the protein CASSSNSEPPYEQYF.

This clone has a single count. This chain links TRBV10-1 with TRBJ1-2; D unclear. Per the germline V gene, CDR1 is WNHNN and CDR2 is SYGVQD (reference sequence). The CDR3 totals 17 residues. V lost 5 bases and J 0 bases, leaving 19 bases between the germline ends. The CDR3: CASSPAVFEGTNYGYTF. The CDR3 DNA is TGCGCCAGCAGTCCTGCGGTGTTTGAGGGAACTAACTATGGCTACACCTTC.

The CDR3 spells CASSQRIAGTGISGANVLTF. As DNA, the CDR3 is TGTGCCAGCAGCCAACGAATAGCAGGGACAGGGATATCTGGGGCCAACGTCCTGACTTTC. The chain has TRBV3-1 (or the pseudogene TRBV3-2) and TRBJ2-6; 9 bases line up with TRBD1. The CDR3 is 20 amino acids. CDR1 and CDR2 from the germline V gene are LGHDT and YNNKEL (reference sequence). J lost 1 base, V lost 2 bases, and 12 bases had no gene match.

The chain couples TRBV30 to TRBJ1-2, with D uncertain. The CDR3 spans 11 residues. Deletions cut 3 bases from V and 2 bases from J, with 4 bases between. Germline CDR1 GTSNPN, CDR2 SVGIG (reference sequence). The CDR3 DNA follows: TGTGCCTGGAGGGGAAACTATGGCTACACCTTC. Translation: CAWRGNYGYTF.

This chain uses TRBV27 with TRBJ2-7, with 8 bases lining up with TRBD2. The germline gives CDR1 MNHEY, CDR2 SMNVEV (reference sequence). CDR3 length equals 15 residues. Germline trimming cut 4 bases from V and 3 bases from J; bases unmatched to any gene: 8. CDR3 sequence: CASSSLRTSNYEQYF. CDR3 bases: TGTGCCAGCAGTTCTCTTAGGACTAGCAACTACGAGCAGTACTTC.

The chain has TRBV7-2 and TRBJ1-6, with 8 bases fitting TRBD1. V trimming: 5 bases; J trimming: 3 bases; junction bases outside the gene matches: 9. CDR1 is SGHTA and CDR2 is FQGNSA in the germline V gene. CDR3 size: 17 residues. The CDR3 loop reads CASSERGGQVYNSPLHF. In DNA, the CDR3 is TGTGCCAGCAGCGAGCGAGGGGGACAGGTCTATAATTCACCCCTCCACTTT.

CDR3: CASSLAQGYNYGYTF. The CDR3 region has the DNA TGTGCCAGCAGTTTAGCGCAGGGTTACAACTATGGCTACACCTTC. J is TRBJ1-2 and V is TRBV27, with D maybe TRBD1 (5 bases). The CDR3 totals 15 residues. The germline V gene encodes CDR1 MNHEY and CDR2 SMNVEV (reference sequence). Trimming removed 2 bases from V and 2 bases from J, with 12 bases in between.